This T cell receptor beta chain came from a study of shared clonotypes between healthy human individuals. This CDR3 is built from 16 residues. The trim removed 5 bases at V and 3 bases at J, leaving 7 bases unmatched. Germline-derived CDR1 and CDR2 are LNHDA and SQIVND (reference sequence). A single count supports this clone. Sequenced by immunoSEQ multiplex PCR; TCRdb stores in-frame clones only, minus some. The sample lists 2 million to 2.5 million clones; approximately 93% were seen once. This chain uses TRBV19 with TRBJ1-5; 10 nucleotides agree with TRBD1. The specimen sequenced was naive CD4+ T cells from PBMCs. Subset given: CD45RA+ positively selected. The clonotype comes from a man aged 18 to 35 in good health. Some clones in this sample may be carry-over from other donors' samples. The DNA of the CDR3 is TGTGCCAGTAGTGGACCCGGGACAGGGGACAATCAGCCCCAGCATTTT. Translation: CASSGPGTGDNQPQHF.